A selection of T cell receptor beta chains follows, all from one sample in a study of blood T cell repertoires in COVID-19. TCRdb keeps only in-frame clones here, not all; method: immunoSEQ multiplex PCR. This table has more than 85,000 clones, roughly four fifths appearing once. Sequencing was performed on peripheral blood. These receptors all stem from a man between 60 and 75 years old with acute or convalescent COVID-19. Both conserved end residues are part of each CDR3. D genes are given only for firm matches. Size values are once, few and many counts, or a class for expanded clones, and some rows have none.

abundance | j_gene | v_gene | d_gene | CDR3nt | CDR3aa
- | TRBJ1-2 | TRBV24-1 | - | TGTGCCACCAGTGGAGCGACAGATCTTGGCTACACCTTC | CATSGATDLGYTF
- | TRBJ1-2 | TRBV6-5 | TRBD1 | TGTGCCAGCAGACAGGGGGACAGAGGTTACACCTTC | CASRQGDRGYTF
- | TRBJ2-1 | TRBV7-8 | TRBD1 | TGTGCCAGCAGCTCGACAGGGTCTTATGAGCAGTTCTTC | CASSSTGSYEQFF
- | TRBJ2-1 | TRBV5-1 | TRBD1 | TGCGCCAGCAGCTTGGGACAGGGTTACAATGAGCAGTTCTTC | CASSLGQGYNEQFF
- | TRBJ2-2 | TRBV6-2/TRBV6-3 | TRBD2 | TGTGCCAGCAGCTTACCCCGGGGGGGGCCCAACACCGGGGAGCTGTTTTTT | CASSLPRGGPNTGELFF
- | TRBJ1-1 | TRBV6-5 | - | TGTGCCAGCAGCCCCTATGTGAGGGCTGAAGCTTTCTTT | CASSPYVRAEAFF
- | TRBJ2-5 | TRBV29-1 | TRBD1 | TGCAGCGTGGGGGACAGTCAAGAGACCCAGTACTTC | CSVGDSQETQYF
- | TRBJ1-1 | TRBV18 | - | TGTGCCAGCTCAGGGGACACCACTGAAGCTTTCTTT | CASSGDTTEAFF
- | TRBJ1-3 | TRBV7-9 | TRBD1 | TGTGCCAGCAGCTCCAGGGGGCCCTCTGGAAACACCATATATTTT | CASSSRGPSGNTIYF
- | TRBJ2-7 | TRBV10-1 | - | TGCGCCAGCAGCAACGGACAGCTACCCTACGAGCAGTACTTC | CASSNGQLPYEQYF
- | TRBJ2-4 | TRBV18 | - | TGTGCCAGCTCACCCTCGGGATTCGACATTCAGTACTTC | CASSPSGFDIQYF
- | TRBJ2-3 | TRBV12-5 | - | TGTGCTAGTGGTTCTTCACCGACAGCTAGCACAGATACGCAGTATTTT | CASGSSPTASTDTQYF
- | TRBJ1-2 | TRBV11-2 | TRBD1 | TGTGCCAGCAGCCAACCCACAGGGGGCTCCTATGGCTACACCTTC | CASSQPTGGSYGYTF
once | TRBJ1-2 | TRBV30 | - | TGTGCCTGGAGTGTACAATCGGGTCCCCGAGAAGGCTACACCTTC | CAWSVQSGPREGYTF